The following is a TCR beta chain sequence with its context. Its specificity is unknown. The germline V gene has CDR1 MNHEY and CDR2 SMNVEV (reference sequence). The CDR3 contains 13 residues. V was cut by 3 bases and J by 8 bases, with 10 bases left in between. This record comes from a study of T cell responses to AZD1222 COVID-19 vaccine. Study as a whole: Timing groups of about 4 and about 12 weeks for second doses were pooled.

Method: immunoSEQ multiplex PCR; TCRdb's copy keeps in-frame clones and lacks some. The repertoire holds about 92,000 clones, with around 90% as singletons. General study results and limits: Two AZD1222 doses significantly raised spike-specific TCR breadth and depth over controls. Baseline antibody screening turned up just a handful of seropositive AZD1222 recipients. Donors, mostly white British, included more females; clonal diversity was possibly underestimated.

This clonotype originated in an adult in good health. The material was peripheral blood, obtained on day 0 of AZD1222 vaccination. The V gene is TRBV27, the J gene TRBJ2-2; D may match TRBD1 or TRBD2 (5 bases each). For the CDR3, the DNA is TGTGCCAGCAGTTTGGGTTGGGGGGGGGAGCTGTTTTTT. Residues: CASSLGWGGELFF.